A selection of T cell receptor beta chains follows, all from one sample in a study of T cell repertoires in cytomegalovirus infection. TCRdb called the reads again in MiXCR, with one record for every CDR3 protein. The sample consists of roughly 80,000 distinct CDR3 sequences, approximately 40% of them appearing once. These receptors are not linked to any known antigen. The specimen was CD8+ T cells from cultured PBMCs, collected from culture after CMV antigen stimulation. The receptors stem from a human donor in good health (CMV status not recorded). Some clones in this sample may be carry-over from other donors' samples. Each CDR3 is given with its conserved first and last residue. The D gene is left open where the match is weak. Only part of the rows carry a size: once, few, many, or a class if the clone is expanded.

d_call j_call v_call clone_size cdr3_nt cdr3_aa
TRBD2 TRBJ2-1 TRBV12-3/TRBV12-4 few TGTGCCAGCAGTTTCTGGGCTAGCGGGGGGGTTGAGCAGTTCTTC CASSFWASGGVEQFF
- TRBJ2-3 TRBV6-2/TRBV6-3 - TGTGCCAGCAAAGGGCCCGTACCAGCAGATACGCAGTATTTT CASKGPVPADTQYF
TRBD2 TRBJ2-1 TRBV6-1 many TGTGCCAGCAGTGAAGCGCTTCTCGTCCCGGGACTAGCGGGGGGGGAAACCTACAATGAGCAGTTCTTC CASSEALLVPGLAGGETYNEQFF
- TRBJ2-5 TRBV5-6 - TGTGCCAGCAGCTTGGCGATAGCCGGGGGAGAGACCCAGTACTTC CASSLAIAGGETQYF
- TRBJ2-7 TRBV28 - TGTGCCAGCAGTGAGGGTAGGTCACGACCCTACGAGCAGTACTTC CASSEGRSRPYEQYF
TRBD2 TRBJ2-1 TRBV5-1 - TGCGCCAGCAGCTTCGAGGGATCAGCGGGGGGGCCCCACAATGAGCAGTTCTTC CASSFEGSAGGPHNEQFF
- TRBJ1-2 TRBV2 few TGTGCCAGCTGGATGGGGGGGGCTGGTGGCTACACCTTC CASWMGGAGGYTF
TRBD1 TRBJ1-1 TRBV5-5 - TGTGCCAGCAGCGAGGGACAGGGGGGAAACACTGAAGCTTTCTTT CASSEGQGGNTEAFF
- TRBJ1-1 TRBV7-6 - TGTGCCAGCAGCTTAGCGCTTTGGAAGGGGCCCACTGAAGCTTTCTTT CASSLALWKGPTEAFF
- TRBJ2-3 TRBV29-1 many TGCAGCGTTGAAGGGGTCTGGGGGGAAGATACGCAGTATTTT CSVEGVWGEDTQYF
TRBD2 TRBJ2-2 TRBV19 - TGTGCCAGTACCGGGACTAGCGGGTCAACCGGGGAGCTGTTTTTT CASTGTSGSTGELFF
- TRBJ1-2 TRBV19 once TGTGCCAGTAGCCTCGGGGCTGGTTCTATTGGCTACACCTTC CASSLGAGSIGYTF
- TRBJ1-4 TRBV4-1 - TGCGCCAGCAGCCAAGATCTCGGGACAACTAATGAAAAACTGTTTTTT CASSQDLGTTNEKLFF
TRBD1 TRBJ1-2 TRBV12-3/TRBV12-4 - TGTGCCAGCAGTGGACAGGTTAACTATGGCTACACCTTC CASSGQVNYGYTF
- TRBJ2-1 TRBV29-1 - TGCAGCGTTGAGGGGGGGGCGGGGTCGACCCCCCGGGCATACAATGAGCAGTTCTTC CSVEGGAGSTPRAYNEQFF
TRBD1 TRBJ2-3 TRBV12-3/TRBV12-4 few TGTGCCAGCATAAAAGGGGACAGGTACACAGATACGCAGTATTTT CASIKGDRYTDTQYF
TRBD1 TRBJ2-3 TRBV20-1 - TGCAGTGCCTGGGACAGGGGCGCGCCGAGCACAGATACGCAGTATTTT CSAWDRGAPSTDTQYF
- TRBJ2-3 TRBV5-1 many TGCGCCAGCAGCTTGGTACCAGTACGAGCCCACACAGATACGCAGTATTTT CASSLVPVRAHTDTQYF
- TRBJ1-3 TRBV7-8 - TGTGCCAGCAGTCCCTCCGGAGGAAACACCATATATTTT CASSPSGGNTIYF
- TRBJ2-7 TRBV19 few TGTGCCAGTAGTCGGGCGGAATCCTACGAGCAGTACTTC CASSRAESYEQYF
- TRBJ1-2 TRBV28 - TGTGCCAGCAGGGGTTCCGACACGGACTATAGCTACACCTTC CASRGSDTDYSYTF
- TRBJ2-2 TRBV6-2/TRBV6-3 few TGTGCCAGCAGTTTGCACACATCGAACACCGGGGAGCTGTTTTTT CASSLHTSNTGELFF
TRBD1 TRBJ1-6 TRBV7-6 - TGTGCCAGCAGCTCGACAGGGGGCACCTTAAATTCACCCCTCCACTTT CASSSTGGTLNSPLHF
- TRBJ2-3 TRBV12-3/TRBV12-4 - TGTGCCAGCAGTTTGACTCGCACAGATACGCAGTATTTT CASSLTRTDTQYF
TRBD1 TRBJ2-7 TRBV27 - TGTGCCAGCAGTTTTTTTGCAGGGGGCTCCTACGAGCAGTACTTC CASSFFAGGSYEQYF
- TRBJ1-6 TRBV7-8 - TGTGCCAGCAGCCCCGACGACAGCTCCTATAATTCACCCCTCCACTTT CASSPDDSSYNSPLHF
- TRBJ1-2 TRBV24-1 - TGTGCCACCAGTGATGGGGAGTTCTATGGCTACACCTTC CATSDGEFYGYTF